These T cell receptor beta chains were read from a single sample in a study of early T cells in non-severe SARS-CoV-2 infection. TCRdb redid the calling of the 5' RACE reads with MiXCR, one entry per CDR3 protein. The sample carries about 98,000 distinct CDR3 sequences, around 10% recorded once. Sequencing was done on a sample of whole blood. The receptors were sampled from an adult who was a healthcare worker with PCR-confirmed SARS-CoV-2 infection or an uninfected control (not recorded which). Both conserved end residues are part of each CDR3. A D gene is named only where the DNA matches it firmly. The size field is filled for only some rows; it gives once, few, many or a size class.

clone size | D gene | J gene | V gene | CDR3 DNA | CDR3 protein
few | NA | TRBJ2-2 | TRBV14 | TGTGCCAGCAGCCAAACCGCTAGGGCCGCGAACACCGGGGAGCTGTTTTTT | CASSQTARAANTGELFF
many | TRBD2 | TRBJ2-7 | TRBV6-1 | TGTGCCAGCAGTGGAGGTGAACTAGCGGGAGTTCACGAGCAGTACTTC | CASSGGELAGVHEQYF
many | TRBD1 | TRBJ1-5 | TRBV29-1 | TGCAGCGTTGTTTGGGACAGGGGTCAGCCCCAGCATTTT | CSVVWDRGQPQHF
few | TRBD1 | TRBJ1-5 | TRBV24-1 | TGTGCCACCAGTGACGGACAGGGGACTCAGCCCCAGCATTTT | CATSDGQGTQPQHF
few | NA | TRBJ2-7 | TRBV28 | TGTGCCAGCAGTCCCCTTGCGGGGACCTCCTACGAGCAGTACTTC | CASSPLAGTSYEQYF
many | TRBD1 | TRBJ1-5 | TRBV12-3/TRBV12-4 | TGTGCCAGCAGTCGAGGACAGGGAATGGGTTACAATCAGCCCCAGCATTTT | CASSRGQGMGYNQPQHF
few | NA | TRBJ2-3 | TRBV20-1 | TGCAGTGCTGGCGGAGGGCCGGGGGGCACAGATACGCAGTATTTT | CSAGGGPGGTDTQYF
few | NA | TRBJ2-5 | TRBV29-1 | TGCAGCGTTGGGTCAGGGAGAACAGAGACCCAGTACTTC | CSVGSGRTETQYF
NA | NA | TRBJ1-6 | TRBV29-1 | TGCAGCGTTGGACAGAGTCTTAATTCCCCCCTCCACTTT | CSVGQSLNSPLHF
few | TRBD1 | TRBJ1-5 | TRBV6-1 | TGTGCCAGCAGTAGGGGGCCACGCAATCAGCCCCAGCATTTT | CASSRGPRNQPQHF
few | NA | TRBJ2-4 | TRBV6-1 | TGTGCCACTACTGGCTGGAAAAACATTCAGTACTTC | CATTGWKNIQYF
many | NA | TRBJ2-2 | TRBV7-8 | TGTGCCAGCAGCCCGGGGACCGGGGAGCTGTTTTTT | CASSPGTGELFF
many | TRBD1 | TRBJ2-7 | TRBV29-1 | TGCAGCGTTGTCCGACAGGGGAGATACGAGCAGTACTTC | CSVVRQGRYEQYF
many | NA | TRBJ1-5 | TRBV7-9 | TGTGCCAGCAGCTTAACAAGTGATAGCAATCAGCCCCAGCATTTT | CASSLTSDSNQPQHF
NA | NA | TRBJ1-1 | TRBV2 | TGTGCCAGCAGTACCTACGAGGGGATGGACACTGAAGCTTTCTTT | CASSTYEGMDTEAFF
NA | NA | TRBJ2-1 | TRBV5-1 | TGCGCCAGCAGCTTGGTCTGGGGGAACAATGAGCAGTTCTTC | CASSLVWGNNEQFF
many | NA | TRBJ2-3 | TRBV20-1 | TGCAGTGCTAGAGTGGGGCCCGGCCGACACCCTGGGGATACGCAGTATTTT | CSARVGPGRHPGDTQYF
NA | NA | TRBJ1-2 | TRBV12-3/TRBV12-4 | TGTGCCAGCAGCCCCAATGGGTATCACTATGGCTACACCTTC | CASSPNGYHYGYTF
many | NA | TRBJ1-5 | TRBV12-5 | TGTGCTAGTGGGCCGGAGCAGAGGCAGCCCCAGCATTTT | CASGPEQRQPQHF
NA | TRBD1 | TRBJ2-7 | TRBV28 | TGTGCCAGCAGTGGGACAGGGGGCTACGAGCAGTACTTC | CASSGTGGYEQYF
NA | TRBD1 | TRBJ2-7 | TRBV7-9 | TGTGCCAGCAGCTTCCGGACAGGGAGGACCTACGAGCAGTACTTC | CASSFRTGRTYEQYF
few | NA | TRBJ1-5 | TRBV6-2/TRBV6-3 | TGTGCCAGCACCGCCGGACGGTATAGCAATCAGCCCCAGCATTTT | CASTAGRYSNQPQHF
many | NA | TRBJ1-1 | TRBV6-5 | TGTGCCAGCAGCCAGGGCCGGGGCACTGAAGCTTTCTTT | CASSQGRGTEAFF